The T cell receptor beta chain described here comes from a study of control samples from healthy donors and cancer patients (dated by TCRdb to about 2020). Via the germline V gene, CDR1 is LGHNA and CDR2 YNFKEQ. V loses 2 bases of germline sequence and J loses 0 bases, and the interval between the two ends is 11 bases. Its CDR3 holds 15 amino acids, cysteine through phenylalanine. Only the CDR3 portion is preserved as DNA: 45 bases, with reading frame beginning at the first base. The library was made by the immunoSEQ multiplex PCR assay. Here the immuneACCESS table is served through TCRdb, limited to in-frame sequences with V and J called. Missing clones are a known gap in these copies; in checked studies unresolved V genes cover under half, and the rest lacks a known reason. The sample has some 150,000 clones on record, around nine tenths of them singletons. More than 4% of the sample is in the top ten clones.

Remarks on this clone: What this receptor recognizes is not known. The input lacks base qualities; no much larger clone sits a single base away.

The receptor was isolated from a man aged 30 to 39 in good health. The chain is made from TRBV4-2 and TRBJ2-7, and TRBD1 may be the D gene, going by 6 matching bases. The sample taken for sequencing was blood. DNA sequence: TGTGCCAGCAGCCAACCGGGACACCGCTCCTACGAGCAGTACTTC. This translates into CASSQPGHRSYEQYF.